The 16 T cell receptor beta chains below all came from one sample that was sequenced in a study of shared clonotypes between healthy human individuals. Sequencing was performed with immunoSEQ multiplex PCR; in TCRdb, only in-frame clones are kept and a portion is missing. Seen here are about 320,000 clones, 87% observed once, and the top ten hold about 16%. The specimen sequenced was memory CD8+ T cells sorted from blood. Subset described: CD45RO+ cells pooled with CCR7-negative TemRA cells. Receptors were obtained from a young man in good health.

The V call is TRBV4-1, the J call TRBJ2-5, with 8 bases that match TRBD1. V lost 2 bases and J lost 3; bases outside the gene matches: 5. The CDR3 covers 15 residues. The germline gives CDR1 MGHRA, CDR2 YSYEKL. The DNA for the CDR3 is TGCGCCAGCAGCCAATGGGGACAGGAGGAAGAGACCCAGTACTTC. Translated, it gives CASSQWGQEEETQYF.

This rearrangement joins TRBV2 to TRBJ1-4, with 7 bases aligning to TRBD1. CDR1 is SNHLY and CDR2 is FYNNEI in the germline V gene. The V gene end was trimmed by 1 base and the J gene end by 5 bases; junction bases not matched to a gene: 7. This CDR3 is built from 16 residues. Here the CDR3 DNA reads TGTGCCAGCAGTGAAGTAGACAGGGACTTAAATGAAAAACTGTTTTTT. Its protein is CASSEVDRDLNEKLFF.

The chain employs TRBV6-8 and TRBJ1-5; no clear D gene. Germline V gene data show CDR1 as MNHGY and CDR2 as SAAAGT. CDR3 length: 18 amino acids. Trimming removed 6 bases from V and 3 bases from J, with 24 bases in between. The CDR3 nucleotides are TGTGCCAGCAGGCAACTCTACAGACAAATACCCTCCAATCAGCCCCAGCATTTT. Encoded protein: CASRQLYRQIPSNQPQHF.

The chain has TRBV6-1 and TRBJ2-7; 9 bases align to TRBD1. Trimming removed 4 bases from V and 5 bases from J; junction bases left unmatched: 6. CDR3 length: 14 residues. From germline, CDR1 is MNHNS and CDR2 SASEGT. The CDR3 sequence: CASSVFGTGNEQYF. In DNA, the CDR3 is TGTGCCAGCAGTGTATTCGGGACAGGGAACGAGCAGTACTTC.

CDR3: CASSQAAGANVLTF. The CDR3 nucleotides are TGCGCCAGCAGCCAAGCTGCCGGGGCCAACGTCCTGACTTTC. The chain combines TRBV4-1 with TRBJ2-6; the D is unclear. Trimming took 1 base from V and 4 from J, leaving 5 bases between them. This CDR3 is built from 14 residues. Germline CDR1 is MGHRA and CDR2 is YSYEKL.

This clone was seen ten or more times. The chain is built from TRBV6-1 and TRBJ2-1, with unresolved D. The germline gives CDR1 MNHNS, CDR2 SASEGT. The CDR3 has 15 residues. Deletions cut 7 bases from V and 4 bases from J, with 17 bases between. The CDR3 DNA is TGTGCCAGCACCCTCGATACGGAGCCTTACAATGAGCAGTTCTTC. Translated, it gives CASTLDTEPYNEQFF.

The chain employs TRBV2 and TRBJ2-4; possibly TRBD1 or TRBD2 for D (5 bases each). The CDR3 is made up of 14 amino acids. CDR1 and CDR2 (germline): SNHLY, FYNNEI. V was clipped by 4 bases and J by 0 bases, with 7 bases between them. Here the CDR3 DNA reads TGTGCCAGCAGTGCCGGGACAGCCAAAAACATTCAGTACTTC. Amino acid sequence: CASSAGTAKNIQYF.

This chain links TRBV11-2 with TRBJ2-2; TRBD1 agrees at 7 bases. This CDR3 is 15 amino acids long. With V trimmed by 5 bases and J by 3 bases, 6 bases remained unmatched. Germline-derived CDR1 and CDR2 are SGHAT and FQNNGV. This CDR3 reads CASSTRQGDTGELFF. In DNA form, the CDR3 reads TGTGCCAGCAGCACCCGACAGGGCGACACCGGGGAGCTGTTTTTT.

The V call is TRBV5-1, the J call TRBJ1-2; D is ambiguous. This CDR3 contains 16 residues. The ends were cut back, 1 base at V and 2 bases at J, with 15 bases in the middle. Germline values: CDR1 SGHRS, CDR2 YFSETQ. The CDR3 DNA reads as TGCGCCAGCAGCTTGAAACCGGGCCAAACAAACTATGGCTACACCTTC. Its protein is CASSLKPGQTNYGYTF.

In its sample, this clone was seen a few times. The chain employs TRBV2 and TRBJ1-5; D call uncertain. Germline CDR1 reads SNHLY; CDR2 reads FYNNEI. The CDR3 totals 12 residues. V lost 6 bases and J lost 5, with 8 bases in between. CDR3 amino acids: CASSRWDQPQHF. In DNA form, the CDR3 reads TGTGCCAGCAGCAGATGGGATCAGCCCCAGCATTTT.

This clone was observed a few times. V gene TRBV4-1 combines with J gene TRBJ2-1; D is ambiguous. The CDR3 sequence is 14 residues long. Looked up from germline, CDR1 is MGHRA and CDR2 is YSYEKL. The V gene lost 0 bases and the J gene lost 8 bases, with 11 bases spanning the gap. The chain's CDR3 is CASSQEPVLDEQFF. The CDR3 bases are TGCGCCAGCAGCCAAGAACCGGTCCTCGATGAGCAGTTCTTC.

The chain has TRBV7-2 and TRBJ2-2; D ambiguous. V was pared by 1 base and J by 10 bases, with 7 bases between. The germline CDR1 and CDR2 sequences are SGHTA and FQGNSA. CDR3 length equals 12 residues. In DNA, the CDR3 is TGTGCCAGCAGCTTAGTGGCTTCGGAGCTGTTTTTT. Protein product: CASSLVASELFF.

The chain combines TRBV7-9 with TRBJ2-7; 9 positions match TRBD1. CDR1 SEHNR and CDR2 FQNEAQ come from the germline V gene (reference sequence). The trim removed 1 base at V and 4 bases at J, leaving 5 bases unmatched. The CDR3 is 15 amino acids. This CDR3 is CASSLEGTGLYEQYF. CDR3 coding DNA: TGTGCCAGCAGCTTAGAAGGGACAGGGCTGTACGAGCAGTACTTC.

The gene calls are TRBV9 and TRBJ2-5; D ambiguous. V lost 0 bases, J lost 1 base, and 10 bases lay in between. Germline-derived CDR1 and CDR2 are SGDLS and YYNGEE. This CDR3 spans 15 amino acids. The CDR3 nucleotides read TGTGCCAGCAGCGTAGGGGCGGTGCTCCAAGAGACCCAGTACTTC. Its protein product is CASSVGAVLQETQYF.

The rearrangement uses TRBV5-1 and TRBJ1-1, with D uncertain. The V gene lost 0 bases and the J gene lost 1 base, with 10 bases spanning the gap. Germline assignment: CDR1 SGHRS and CDR2 YFSETQ. The CDR3 has 15 amino acids. The CDR3: CASSLAGKANTEAFF. CDR3 bases: TGCGCCAGCAGCTTGGCCGGGAAGGCGAACACTGAAGCTTTCTTT.

DNA of the CDR3: TGCGCCAGCAGCCGGACTAGCGGCTACGAGCAGTACTTC. Its translation: CASSRTSGYEQYF. The chain links TRBV4-1 to TRBJ2-5; 10 positions agree with TRBD2. The last part of the DNA fits TRBJ2-7 better; the J call may be wrong. Germline CDR1 reads MGHRA; CDR2 reads YSYEKL. This CDR3 is 13 amino acids long.